This entry describes one T cell receptor beta chain. What it binds is not known. Per the original methods: Filtering was not the same, since immunoSEQ gave junction-only sequences without quality scores. The table came from immunoSEQ multiplex PCR; TCRdb's copy has only in-frame clones and leaves some out. The DNA was the basis for D and trimming; V, J and clone size are from that table. The table has around 700,000 clones, approximately 75% seen once. The record originates from a study of shared clonotypes between healthy human individuals. In the study overall: The donors, two women and a few men, were aged 18 to 49. Study-wide findings and caveats: Sequencing depth was expected to influence donor clonotype sharing.

The sequence was obtained from a woman in her 30s in good health. Material: memory CD4+ T cells sorted from blood. Noted subset: CD45RA-negative fraction.

CDR3 DNA sequence: TGTGCCAGCAGCTGGCGGACTAGCGGGAGGGCCGGCAGCACAGATACGCAGTATTTT. It translates to CASSWRTSGRAGSTDTQYF. V usage is TRBV7-2 and J usage is TRBJ2-3, with 15 bases fitting TRBD2. Germline CDR1 is SGHTA and CDR2 is FQGNSA. This CDR3 spans 19 amino acids. The ends lost 4 bases at V and 0 bases at J; junction bases unmatched: 8. Drawing the rest from reference TRBV7-2 and TRBJ2-3, the complete variable domain is GAGVSQSPSNKVTEKGKDVELRCDPISGHTALYWYRQSLGQGLEFLIYFQGNSAPDKSGLPSDRFSAERTGGSVSTLTIQRTQQEDSAVYLCASSWRTSGRAGSTDTQYFGPGTRLTVL.